Shown below are 22 T cell receptor beta chains from a single sample sequenced in a study of blood T cell repertoires in COVID-19. Repertoires were generated with immunoSEQ multiplex PCR, while TCRdb's copy carries only in-frame clones and drops some. The table has tens of thousands of clones, about 87% seen once. Material for sequencing was peripheral blood. These TCRs come from a human donor with active COVID-19. The donor label of this sample is uncertain.

This clone was counted a single time. This sequence joins TRBV2 and TRBJ2-2; D possibly corresponds to TRBD2 (5 bases). This CDR3 is built from 11 residues. Germline-derived CDR1 and CDR2 are SNHLY and FYNNEI. V shed 10 bases and J shed 6 bases, with 9 bases lying between them. The CDR3 loop reads CATRESGELFF. CDR3 bases: TGTGCCACAAGGGAGTCCGGGGAGCTGTTTTTT.

The V gene is TRBV7-8, the J gene TRBJ1-2; 9 nucleotides match TRBD1. V dropped 1 base and J dropped 6; count of bases not matched to a gene: 9. CDR3 length equals 16 residues. Germline V CDR1 and CDR2: SGHVS, FQNEAQ. The CDR3 region has the DNA TGTGCCAGCAGCTTAGTTCGGACAGGGGTAGGCCATGGCTACACCTTC. It specifies CASSLVRTGVGHGYTF.

This clone has a handful of counts. The rearrangement links TRBV5-1 to TRBJ1-2, with 7 bases identical to TRBD1. CDR1 SGHRS and CDR2 YFSETQ come from the germline V gene. The V gene end was trimmed by 0 bases and the J gene end by 7 bases; junction bases not matched to a gene: 15. The CDR3 covers 17 residues. The CDR3 DNA sequence: TGCGCCAGCAGCTTGGGCTCAGGGGGGCAATACGTCGGTGGCTACACCTTC. Protein product: CASSLGSGGQYVGGYTF.

The V and J genes are TRBV2 and TRBJ1-6, with D unclear. V was shortened by 0 bases and J by 5 bases, with 5 bases between the two germline ends. Germline V gene lookup returns CDR1 SNHLY and CDR2 FYNNEI. The CDR3 length is 14 residues. CDR3 nucleotides: TGTGCCAGCAGTGAAGCTGGAGATAATTCACCCCTCCACTTT. It specifies CASSEAGDNSPLHF.

The V gene is TRBV24-1, the J gene TRBJ2-5, with D possibly TRBD2 on 5 matching bases. V was trimmed by 5 bases and J by 5 bases, leaving 20 bases between them. Germline values: CDR1 KGHDR, CDR2 SFDVKD. The CDR3 runs to 16 residues. CDR3 amino acids: CATSAFREGEGETQYF. CDR3 bases: TGTGCCACCAGTGCTTTTCGTGAGGGAGAAGGCGAGACCCAGTACTTC.

This rearrangement joins TRBV29-1 to TRBJ2-7; possibly TRBD2 for D (6 bases). The CDR3 totals 15 residues. CDR1 and CDR2 from the germline V gene are SQVTM and ANQGSEA. V shed 7 bases and J shed 5 bases, with 24 bases lying between them. CDR3: CSAREGGDPQNEQYF. In DNA form, the CDR3 reads TGCAGCGCCCGAGAGGGAGGTGATCCCCAAAACGAGCAGTACTTC.

The V gene is TRBV11-2, the J gene TRBJ2-2; D is unclear. The CDR3 extends over 15 amino acids. CDR1 and CDR2 (germline): SGHAT, FQNNGV. Trimming shortened V by 2 bases and J by 2 bases, and 9 bases separated the two germline ends. Here the CDR3 DNA reads TGTGCCAGCAGCTTATCAGCAGGAAACACCGGGGAGCTGTTTTTT. Translation: CASSLSAGNTGELFF. The full variable domain, in which reference TRBV11-2 and TRBJ2-2 provide the parts outside the CDR3, is EAGVAQSPRYKIIEKRQSVAFWCNPISGHATLYWYQQILGQGPKLLIQFQNNGVVDDSQLPKDRFSAERLKGVDSTLKIQPAKLEDSAVYLCASSLSAGNTGELFFGEGSRLTVL.

The table lists this clone with a few counts. The gene calls are TRBV11-2 and TRBJ2-7, with D possibly matching TRBD2 (5 bases). The CDR3 totals 15 residues. V gave up 0 bases and J gave up 2 bases, with 11 bases separating them. In germline, CDR1 is SGHAT, CDR2 FQNNGV. The CDR3 loop is CASSLEGGDPYEQYF. Here the CDR3 DNA reads TGTGCCAGCAGCTTAGAAGGAGGAGATCCCTACGAGCAGTACTTC.

The chain links TRBV3-1 (or the pseudogene TRBV3-2) to TRBJ1-4, with 10 bases lining up with TRBD1. The CDR3 loop spans 17 amino acids. Trimming removed 0 bases from V and 7 bases from J; junction bases left unmatched: 8. Germline V lookup: CDR1 LGHDT, CDR2 YNNKEL (reference sequence). The CDR3 DNA is TGTGCCAGCAGCCAAGAAAGACAGGGGGCAGAGGGTGAAAAACTGTTTTTT. Amino acid sequence: CASSQERQGAEGEKLFF.

V usage is TRBV6-2 or TRBV6-3 and J usage is TRBJ2-7; D gene uncertain. CDR1 and CDR2 from the germline V gene are MNHEY and SVGEGT. V shed 2 bases and J shed 3 bases, with 8 bases lying between them. The CDR3 contains 13 residues. CDR3 bases: TGTGCCAGCAGTTACGGTCCGGGCTACGAGCAGTACTTC. Protein product: CASSYGPGYEQYF.

V and J are TRBV6-6 and TRBJ2-5; maybe TRBD2 (5 bases). Germline loops: CDR1 MNHNY, CDR2 SVGAGI (reference sequence). The V gene lost 6 bases and the J gene lost 7 bases, with 18 bases spanning the gap. The CDR3 consists of 14 residues. The DNA for the CDR3 is TGTGCCAGCAGCCCTCTGGACTCCTTTTTGACCCAGTACTTC. Amino acid sequence: CASSPLDSFLTQYF.

This clone was seen just once. V and J are TRBV11-1 and TRBJ1-1, with a weak D call TRBD1 (5 bases). Trimming removed 4 bases at V and 6 bases at J, with 15 bases between. The CDR3 covers 14 residues. Germline V gene data show CDR1 as SGHAT and CDR2 as FQDESV (reference sequence). The CDR3 coding sequence is TGTGCCAGCAGCTCGGGTTCAGGGCCACCTGAAGCTTTCTTT. This codes for CASSSGSGPPEAFF.

The chain is built from TRBV10-1 and TRBJ1-2; D call uncertain. The germline gives CDR1 WNHNN, CDR2 SYGVQD (reference sequence). The CDR3 is 19 residues long. The V gene lost 0 bases and the J gene lost 4 bases, with 24 bases spanning the gap. The CDR3 sequence is CASSESPGLGRNLFYGYTF. In nucleotides, the CDR3 is TGCGCCAGCAGTGAGTCGCCGGGGTTAGGGCGGAACCTATTCTATGGCTACACCTTC.

The chain couples TRBV5-8 to TRBJ2-3; 9 bases line up with TRBD1. V was pared by 9 bases and J by 1 base, with 3 bases of the junction left unmatched. Germline assignment: CDR1 SGHTS and CDR2 YDEGEE. The CDR3 is 13 residues long. The CDR3 bases are TGTGCCACATGGACAGGGGGCACAGATACGCAGTATTTT. Amino acids: CATWTGGTDTQYF.

This clone was observed a single time. The chain combines TRBV5-4 with TRBJ2-3; TRBD2 aligns across 15 bases. After removal of 0 bases from V and 4 bases from J, the junction contained 3 bases not matched to a gene. The CDR3 has 17 residues. CDR1 is SGHNT and CDR2 is YYREEE in the germline V gene (reference sequence). CDR3 bases: TGTGCCAGCAGCTTGGGGACTAGCGGGAGGGCCTCAGATACGCAGTATTTT. Its protein product is CASSLGTSGRASDTQYF.

The chain couples TRBV28 to TRBJ1-5, with 9 nucleotides matching TRBD1. V was clipped by 5 bases and J by 5 bases; unmatched bases: 10. CDR1 and CDR2 from the germline V gene are MDHEN and SYDVKM. The CDR3 consists of 16 residues. CDR3 loop: CASSPETGTGHQPQHF. CDR3 coding DNA: TGTGCCAGCAGTCCAGAAACCGGGACAGGGCATCAGCCCCAGCATTTT.

The rearrangement uses TRBV19 and TRBJ1-2; D is ambiguous. V was pared by 10 bases and J by 7 bases, with 13 bases between. CDR1 LNHDA and CDR2 SQIVND come from the germline V gene (reference sequence). The CDR3 has 11 residues. CDR3 amino acids: CANLRDPGYTF. CDR3 in DNA: TGTGCCAACCTGCGGGATCCTGGCTACACCTTC.

This clone was counted a single time. The rearrangement joins TRBV9 to TRBJ1-2; a possible D gene is TRBD1 (5 bases). Trimming left V 7 bases short and J 0 bases short, with 10 bases between. The CDR3 totals 13 residues. Germline lookup yields CDR1 SGDLS and CDR2 YYNGEE. CDR3 sequence: CASRADTNYGYTF. The CDR3 DNA sequence: TGTGCCAGCCGCGCGGACACTAACTATGGCTACACCTTC. Variable domain in full (rest from reference TRBV9 and TRBJ1-2): DSGVTQTPKHLITATGQRVTLRCSPRSGDLSVYWYQQSLDQGLQFLIQYYNGEERAKGNILERFSAQQFPDLHSELNLSSLELGDSALYFCASRADTNYGYTFGSGTRLTVV.

The chain has TRBV28 and TRBJ2-2; 8 bases line up with TRBD1. Looked up from germline, CDR1 is MDHEN and CDR2 is SYDVKM. This CDR3 comprises 14 residues. V was clipped by 6 bases and J by 6 bases; unmatched bases: 6. The CDR3 coding sequence is TGTGCCAGCAGCCCCCGGACAGGGTCCGGGGAGCTGTTTTTT. The encoded protein is CASSPRTGSGELFF.

This sequence joins TRBV5-1 and TRBJ1-2, with D possibly TRBD1 on 5 matching bases. V was clipped by 4 bases and J by 1 base, with 17 bases between them. In germline, CDR1 is SGHRS, CDR2 YFSETQ. The CDR3 extends over 16 amino acids. The CDR3 coding sequence is TGCGCCAGCAGCGGGGGGACGGGATCTTTTAACTATGGCTACACCTTC. Translated: CASSGGTGSFNYGYTF.

This chain's CDR3 is CASSKEADRGIPGELFF. In DNA, the CDR3 is TGTGCCAGCAGCAAAGAGGCGGACAGGGGGATTCCCGGGGAGCTGTTTTTT. The V gene is TRBV7-8, the J gene TRBJ2-2, with 10 bases identical to TRBD1. CDR1 and CDR2 (germline): SGHVS, FQNEAQ. The CDR3 has 17 residues. Unmatched junction bases numbered 12, after V lost 5 bases and J lost 6 bases. Supplemented by reference TRBV7-8 and TRBJ2-2, the full variable domain reads GAGVSQSPRYKVAKRGQDVALRCDPISGHVSLFWYQQALGQGPEFLTYFQNEAQLDKSGLPSDRFFAERPEGSVSTLKIQRTQQEDSAVYLCASSKEADRGIPGELFFGEGSRLTVL.

V and J are TRBV5-1 and TRBJ2-5, with a weak D call TRBD2 (5 bases). CDR1 is SGHRS, CDR2 YFSETQ, per germline. Trimming cost V 7 bases and J 2 bases, with 15 bases left between them. The CDR3 sequence is 14 residues long. The CDR3 loop is CASHPGSTQETQYF. The CDR3 DNA reads TGCGCCAGCCACCCGGGGTCTACACAAGAGACCCAGTACTTC. Combining the CDR3 with reference TRBV5-1 and TRBJ2-5 gives the whole variable domain KAGVTQTPRYLIKTRGQQVTLSCSPISGHRSVSWYQQTPGQGLQFLFEYFSETQRNKGNFPGRFSGRQFSNSRSEMNVSTLELGDSALYLCASHPGSTQETQYFGPGTRLLVL.